Each of the 28 T cell receptor beta chains below was sequenced from the same sample in a study of long-term antiretroviral therapy in people with HIV. The run of the v3.0 immunoSEQ assay was at survey level. Sequencing used immunoSEQ multiplex PCR; TCRdb keeps in-frame clones, though not all of them. The table shows about 17,000 clones, with less than 85% occurring only once. Sequenced material: unsorted PBMCs, taken at the start of antiretroviral therapy. The receptors here all came from a man aged 25-40 years with HIV.

The chain couples TRBV4-3 to TRBJ2-2, with TRBD2 matching 9 bases. The CDR3 has 17 residues. Germline lookup yields CDR1 LGHNA and CDR2 YSLEER. The trim removed 0 bases at V and 2 bases at J, leaving 4 bases unmatched. The CDR3 protein is CASSQEELAGNTGELFF. CDR3 sequence (DNA): TGCGCCAGCAGCCAAGAGGAGCTAGCGGGAAACACCGGGGAGCTGTTTTTT.

This chain links TRBV10-3 with TRBJ1-2; D is perhaps TRBD1 (5 bases). The CDR3 extends over 15 amino acids. Trimming pared 7 bases from V and 2 bases from J, leaving 17 bases between. Germline CDR1 ENHRY, CDR2 SYGVKD. CDR3 residues: CAITREGESNYGYTF. For the CDR3, the DNA is TGTGCCATCACCCGGGAAGGGGAGAGCAACTATGGCTACACCTTC.

The genes are TRBV7-6 and TRBJ1-3; the match to TRBD1 covers 7 bases. CDR1 SGHVS and CDR2 FNYEAQ come from the germline V gene. V was pared by 5 bases and J by 0 bases, with 4 bases of the junction left unmatched. The CDR3 runs to 15 residues. CDR3 nucleotide sequence: TGTGCCAGCAGCCCGGACAGGAACTCTGGAAACACCATATATTTT. Its translation: CASSPDRNSGNTIYF. Using reference TRBV7-6 and TRBJ1-3 for the parts outside the CDR3, the full variable domain is GAGVSQSPRYKVTKRGQDVALRCDPISGHVSLYWYRQALGQGPEFLTYFNYEAQQDKSGLPNDRFSAERPEGSISTLTIQRTEQRDSAMYRCASSPDRNSGNTIYFGEGSWLTVV.

This clone was seen only a few times. V usage is TRBV6-4 and J usage is TRBJ2-3; D is undetermined. V lost 4 bases to trimming and J lost 3 bases, with 8 bases between them. Germline V gene data show CDR1 as MRHNA and CDR2 as SNTAGT. The CDR3 has 13 amino acids. CDR3 sequence (DNA): TGTGCCAGCAGTGCGGGCGAAACAGATACGCAGTATTTT. It encodes CASSAGETDTQYF.

The rearrangement uses TRBV5-1 and TRBJ2-2, with 8 bases lining up with TRBD2. This CDR3 region has 17 residues. In germline, CDR1 is SGHRS, CDR2 YFSETQ. V was pared by 0 bases and J by 2 bases, with 6 bases of the junction left unmatched. Here the CDR3 reads CASSLEAAGGNTGELFF. DNA of the CDR3: TGCGCCAGCAGCTTGGAGGCGGCGGGAGGAAACACCGGGGAGCTGTTTTTT.

Only a few counts were recorded for this clone. The genes are TRBV7-9 and TRBJ2-3, with D tentatively TRBD1 (6 bases). V lost 1 base, J lost 2 bases, and 10 bases lay in between. Germline V gene data show CDR1 as SEHNR and CDR2 as FQNEAQ (reference sequence). CDR3 length: 15 residues. The CDR3 sequence: CASSLVDSTTDTQYF. CDR3 nucleotides: TGTGCCAGCAGCTTAGTGGACAGCACCACAGATACGCAGTATTTT.

This clone is deemed medium-sized (0.01 to 0.1%). The chain uses TRBV6-6 and TRBJ1-3; possibly TRBD1 for D (6 bases). V shed 6 bases and J shed 4 bases, with 19 bases lying between them. The CDR3 consists of 16 residues. Germline V lookup: CDR1 MNHNY, CDR2 SVGAGI (reference sequence). As DNA, the CDR3 is TGTGCCAGCAGCCCCCCGGGACACTTAAGGGGAAACACCATATATTTT. This codes for CASSPPGHLRGNTIYF.

The chain has TRBV29-1 and TRBJ2-7; D ambiguous. This CDR3 spans 15 amino acids. Germline assignment: CDR1 SQVTM and CDR2 ANQGSEA. Deletions cut 3 bases from V and 2 bases from J, with 17 bases between. Written as DNA, the CDR3 is TGCAGCGTTGAGTCCGCACAAACCTCTCCCTACGAGCAGTACTTC. It codes for CSVESAQTSPYEQYF.

The gene calls are TRBV4-1 and TRBJ2-6, with TRBD1 identical over 7 bases. Germline loops: CDR1 MGHRA, CDR2 YSYEKL. The CDR3 extends over 16 amino acids. The ends lost 3 bases at V and 1 base at J; junction bases unmatched: 3. CDR3 coding DNA: TGCGCCAGCAGCCAGGTACAGGGGTCTGGGGCCAACGTCCTGACTTTC. Its protein product is CASSQVQGSGANVLTF.

The V gene is TRBV11-2, the J gene TRBJ2-3, with TRBD2 matching over 8 bases. The CDR3 is 14 residues long. The V segment lost 5 bases and the J segment 5 bases; nucleotides outside the gene matches: 6. The germline CDR1 and CDR2 sequences are SGHAT and FQNNGV. In DNA, the CDR3 is TGTGCCAGCAGCCCCCCGGGGGGGCAAGATACGCAGTATTTT. It codes for CASSPPGGQDTQYF.

V is TRBV7-8 and J is TRBJ2-1, with TRBD2 identical over 11 bases. V lost 6 bases and J lost 6; bases outside the gene matches: 4. The V gene's germline CDR1 is SGHVS and CDR2 FQNEAQ. This CDR3 has 14 residues. This CDR3 is CASSVAGGPNEQFF. In DNA form, the CDR3 reads TGTGCCAGCAGTGTAGCGGGAGGGCCCAATGAGCAGTTCTTC.

This chain uses TRBV25-1 with TRBJ1-5; D possibly corresponds to TRBD1 (6 bases). The germline CDR1 and CDR2 sequences are MGHDK and SYGVNS. CDR3 length equals 13 residues. The germline V and J ends were trimmed by 2 bases and 6 bases, with 8 bases remaining between them. The DNA for the CDR3 is TGTGCCAGCAGTGAACAGGGGAGTCAGCCCCAGCATTTT. The encoded protein is CASSEQGSQPQHF.

This clone was observed once. The chain has TRBV19 and TRBJ2-3; 8 nucleotides agree with TRBD1. CDR1 is LNHDA and CDR2 is SQIVND in the germline V gene (reference sequence). The CDR3 is made up of 15 amino acids. The J segment lost 2 bases and the V segment lost 3 bases, leaving 4 bases of the junction unmatched. The chain's CDR3 is CASSMTGDSTDTQYF. CDR3 bases: TGTGCCAGTAGTATGACAGGGGATTCCACAGATACGCAGTATTTT.

The V call is TRBV30, the J call TRBJ2-7; the D gene is possibly TRBD1 (5 bases). The CDR3 covers 14 residues. Per germline, CDR1 GTSNPN and CDR2 SVGIG (reference sequence). Trimming removed 2 bases at V and 2 bases at J, with 13 bases between. CDR3 protein: CAWSFGQGPYEQYF. The DNA of the CDR3 is TGTGCCTGGAGTTTTGGGCAGGGCCCCTACGAGCAGTACTTC.

This clone turned up a few times. The same CDR3 arises from other DNA sequences in this sample as well. The chain combines TRBV6-5 with TRBJ2-3, with 8 bases identical to TRBD1. Germline loops: CDR1 MNHEY, CDR2 SVGAGI. The CDR3 consists of 16 residues. V was clipped by 0 bases and J by 3 bases; unmatched bases: 5. CDR3 amino acids: CASSYSFTGGTDTQYF. CDR3 coding DNA: TGTGCCAGCAGTTACTCATTCACAGGGGGAACAGATACGCAGTATTTT.

The sample holds a few counts of this clone. The chain recombines TRBV7-6 with TRBJ2-7, with D unclear. Trimming left V 5 bases short and J 6 bases short, with 11 bases between. The CDR3 is 12 residues long. Germline-derived CDR1 and CDR2 are SGHVS and FNYEAQ. The CDR3 sequence is CASSRISSEQYF. CDR3 coding DNA: TGTGCCAGCAGCCGTATCAGCTCCGAGCAGTACTTC. Together with reference TRBV7-6 and TRBJ2-7, the CDR3 gives the full variable domain: GAGVSQSPRYKVTKRGQDVALRCDPISGHVSLYWYRQALGQGPEFLTYFNYEAQQDKSGLPNDRFSAERPEGSISTLTIQRTEQRDSAMYRCASSRISSEQYFGPGTRLTVT.

This chain's CDR3 is CASSYLAGGSYNEQFF. CDR3 DNA: TGTGCCAGCAGCTATTTAGCGGGGGGCTCCTACAATGAGCAGTTCTTC. V usage is TRBV7-2 and J usage is TRBJ2-1, with 10 bases identical to TRBD2. The germline V gene has CDR1 SGHTA and CDR2 FQGNSA. The CDR3 consists of 16 residues. The trim removed 4 bases at V and 0 bases at J, leaving 3 bases unmatched.

This clone has a handful of counts. The chain has TRBV6-5 and TRBJ2-7; 9 bases agree with TRBD1. Losses at the gene ends were 5 bases for V and 5 bases for J; bases not matched to a gene: 7. There are 14 residues in the CDR3. CDR1 MNHEY and CDR2 SVGAGI come from the germline V gene. The CDR3 is CASSPGQGLDEQYF. CDR3 nucleotide sequence: TGTGCCAGCAGTCCGGGACAGGGTTTAGACGAGCAGTACTTC.

This clone has more than one count but fewer than ten. J is TRBJ1-2 and V is TRBV21-1. TRBV21-1 is a documented pseudogene. The CDR3 has 16 amino acids. The CDR3 spells CASSKAPIKECYGYTF. The CDR3 nucleotides read TGTGCCAGCAGCAAAGCCCCCATCAAGGAATGTTATGGCTACACCTTC.

The CDR3 sequence: CASSLQGSTNEKLFF. Here the CDR3 DNA reads TGTGCCAGTAGTCTTCAAGGTTCAACTAATGAAAAACTGTTTTTT. This rearrangement joins TRBV19 to TRBJ1-4, with D unresolved. The ends were cut back, 5 bases at V and 0 bases at J, with 10 bases in the middle. Germline V gene data show CDR1 as LNHDA and CDR2 as SQIVND (reference sequence). The CDR3 has 15 residues.

The gene calls are TRBV4-2 and TRBJ2-7, with 8 bases lining up with TRBD2. The V segment lost 5 bases and the J segment 3 bases; nucleotides outside the gene matches: 3. Germline CDR1 reads LGHNA; CDR2 reads YNFKEQ. The CDR3 is 13 amino acids. This CDR3 reads CASSSSGGYEQYF. The CDR3 nucleotides are TGTGCCAGCAGCTCAAGCGGGGGCTACGAGCAGTACTTC.

The chain has TRBV6-6 and TRBJ1-2, with D unresolved. The CDR3 runs to 14 residues. Trimming removed 0 bases from V and 4 bases from J, with 9 bases in between. Germline CDR1 is MNHNY and CDR2 is SVGAGI (reference sequence). In DNA, the CDR3 is TGTGCCAGCAGTTACTCGGAGTTAATCTATGGCTACACCTTC. Its translation: CASSYSELIYGYTF.

The chain combines TRBV28 with TRBJ1-1; D unclear. CDR1 is MDHEN and CDR2 is SYDVKM in the germline V gene. The V gene lost 2 bases and the J gene lost 6 bases, with 13 bases spanning the gap. This CDR3 region has 14 residues. In nucleotides, the CDR3 is TGTGCCAGCAGTTTACAAAGGGCGAGTCCTGAAGCTTTCTTT. Translated: CASSLQRASPEAFF.

This chain connects TRBV27 to TRBJ2-3, with no clear D. CDR1 is MNHEY and CDR2 is SMNVEV in the germline V gene (reference sequence). CDR3 length equals 12 residues. Trimming removed 3 bases at V and 4 bases at J, with 5 bases between. The CDR3 here is CASSFIADTQYF. Here the CDR3 DNA reads TGTGCCAGCAGTTTTATTGCAGATACGCAGTATTTT.

V is TRBV5-6 and J is TRBJ2-2; 10 nucleotides align to TRBD2. V shed 1 base, J shed 4 bases, and the junction held 4 bases outside the gene matches. Germline CDR1 is SGHDT and CDR2 is YYEEEE. CDR3 length equals 16 residues. CDR3 nucleotides: TGTGCCAGCAGCTTGACTAGCGGGGTGGGCACCGGGGAGCTGTTTTTT. This encodes CASSLTSGVGTGELFF.

This clone was detected only once. Written as DNA, the CDR3 is TGTGCCAGCAGCTTTCGTACCGGTCTCGGAAACACCATATATTTT. Amino acid sequence: CASSFRTGLGNTIYF. The V call is TRBV11-2, the J call TRBJ1-3; no clear D gene. CDR1 SGHAT and CDR2 FQNNGV come from the germline V gene. This CDR3 has 15 residues. Trimming left V 3 bases short and J 4 bases short, with 13 bases between.

This rearrangement joins TRBV4-2 to TRBJ2-3; TRBD2 is a possible D gene (5 bases). The V gene's germline CDR1 is LGHNA and CDR2 YNFKEQ. Trimming removed 2 bases from V and 0 bases from J, with 12 bases in between. The CDR3 is made up of 16 amino acids. The CDR3 spells CASSQPGGGSTDTQYF. Here the CDR3 DNA reads TGTGCCAGCAGCCAACCGGGTGGAGGTAGCACAGATACGCAGTATTTT.

V gene TRBV6-6 combines with J gene TRBJ2-7, with 9 bases that match TRBD1. After removal of 6 bases from V and 3 bases from J, the junction contained 3 bases not matched to a gene. CDR1 is MNHNY, CDR2 SVGAGI, per germline (reference sequence). This CDR3 comprises 13 residues. CDR3 sequence (DNA): TGTGCCAGCAGACGGACAGGGGACTACGAGCAGTACTTC. Its protein is CASRRTGDYEQYF.